These 3 T cell receptor beta chains share one sample of origin, sequenced in a study of T cells after yellow fever vaccination. Via MiXCR, TCRdb re-called the 5' RACE reads, giving one row per CDR3 protein. The sample lists hundreds of thousands of distinct CDR3 sequences; approximately 13% were seen once. The sample here was PBMCs, taken on the day of the yellow fever booster vaccination. These receptor sequences come from a man aged 25-45 years who received the YFV17D yellow fever vaccine.

This clonotype showed up just a few times. The chain carries TRBV10-3 and TRBJ2-5; D not certain. This CDR3 is built from 13 residues. The germline CDR1 and CDR2 sequences are ENHRY and SYGVKD. The V gene lost 7 bases and the J gene lost 1 base, with 10 bases spanning the gap. CDR3 bases: TGTGCCATCATGGCGGTCCGCCAAGAGACCCAGTACTTC. It codes for CAIMAVRQETQYF.

The table lists this clonotype with a few counts. The chain recombines TRBV7-8 with TRBJ2-7, with TRBD2 matching over 7 bases. Trimming cost V 5 bases and J 10 bases; bases outside gene matches: 11. Germline V gene data show CDR1 as SGHVS and CDR2 as FQNEAQ. CDR3 length: 13 amino acids. The CDR3: CASSPGLTPSQYF. The CDR3 nucleotides are TGTGCCAGCAGCCCGGGACTAACCCCCTCACAGTACTTC. The full variable domain, rest sourced from reference TRBV7-8 and TRBJ2-7, is GAGVSQSPRYKVAKRGQDVALRCDPISGHVSLFWYQQALGQGPEFLTYFQNEAQLDKSGLPSDRFFAERPEGSVSTLKIQRTQQEDSAVYLCASSPGLTPSQYFGPGTRLTVT.

This clonotype was found a few times. The chain uses TRBV29-1 and TRBJ2-5; D possibly corresponds to TRBD1 (5 bases). CDR3 length equals 12 residues. The V end was cut by 4 bases, the J end by 5 bases, with 11 bases between. Germline loops: CDR1 SQVTM, CDR2 ANQGSEA. CDR3 in DNA: TGCAGCGTTGGGGGCAGGGCGGAGACCCAGTACTTC. Amino acid sequence: CSVGGRAETQYF.